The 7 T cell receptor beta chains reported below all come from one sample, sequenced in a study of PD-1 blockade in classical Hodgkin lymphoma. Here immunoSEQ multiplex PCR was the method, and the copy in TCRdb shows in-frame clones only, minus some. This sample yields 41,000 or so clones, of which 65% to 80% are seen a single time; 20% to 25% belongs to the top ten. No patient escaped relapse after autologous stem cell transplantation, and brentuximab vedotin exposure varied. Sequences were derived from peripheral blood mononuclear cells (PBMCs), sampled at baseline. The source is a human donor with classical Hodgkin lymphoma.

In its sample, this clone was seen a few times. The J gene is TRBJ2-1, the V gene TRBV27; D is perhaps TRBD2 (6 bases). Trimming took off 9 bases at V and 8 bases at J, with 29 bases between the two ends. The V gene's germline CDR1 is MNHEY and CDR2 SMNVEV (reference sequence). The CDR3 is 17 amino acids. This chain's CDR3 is CASSRRASGLSGDEQFF. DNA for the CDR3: TGTGCCAGTTCAAGGCGGGCTTCGGGACTCTCCGGGGATGAGCAGTTCTTC.

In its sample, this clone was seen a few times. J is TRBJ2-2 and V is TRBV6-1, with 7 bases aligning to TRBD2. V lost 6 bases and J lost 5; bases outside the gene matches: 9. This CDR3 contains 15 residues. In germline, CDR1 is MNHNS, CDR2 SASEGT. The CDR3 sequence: CASRVLAAMTGELFF. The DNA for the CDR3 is TGTGCCAGCAGGGTTCTAGCGGCGATGACCGGGGAGCTGTTTTTT.

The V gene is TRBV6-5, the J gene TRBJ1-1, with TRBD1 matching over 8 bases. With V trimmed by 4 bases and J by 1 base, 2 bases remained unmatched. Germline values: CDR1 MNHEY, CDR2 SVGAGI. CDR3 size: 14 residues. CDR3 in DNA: TGTGCCAGCAGTTCACAGGGGGGGAACACTGAAGCTTTCTTT. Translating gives CASSSQGGNTEAFF.

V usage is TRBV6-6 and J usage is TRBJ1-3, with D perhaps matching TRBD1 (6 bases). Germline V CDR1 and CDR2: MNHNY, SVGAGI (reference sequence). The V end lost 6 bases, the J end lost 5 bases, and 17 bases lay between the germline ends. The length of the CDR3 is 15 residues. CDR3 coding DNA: TGTGCCAGCAGCCTACCGGGGGGGCCGCGAAACACCATATATTTT. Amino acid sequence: CASSLPGGPRNTIYF.

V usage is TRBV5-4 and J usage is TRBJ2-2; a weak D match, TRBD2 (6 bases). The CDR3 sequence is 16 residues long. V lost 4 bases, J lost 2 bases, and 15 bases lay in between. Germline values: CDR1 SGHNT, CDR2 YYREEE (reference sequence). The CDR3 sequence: CASSPGTLGNTGELFF. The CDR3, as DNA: TGTGCCAGCAGCCCGGGGACTCTAGGAAACACCGGGGAGCTGTTTTTT. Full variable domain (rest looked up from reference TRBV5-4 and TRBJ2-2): ETGVTQSPTHLIKTRGQQVTLRCSSQSGHNTVSWYQQALGQGPQFIFQYYREEENGRGNFPPRFSGLQFPNYSSELNVNALELDDSALYLCASSPGTLGNTGELFFGEGSRLTVL.

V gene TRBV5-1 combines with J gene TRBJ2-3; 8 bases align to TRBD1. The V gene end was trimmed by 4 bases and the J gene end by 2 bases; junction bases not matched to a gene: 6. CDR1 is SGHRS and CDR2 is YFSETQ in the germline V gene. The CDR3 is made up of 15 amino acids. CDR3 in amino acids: CASSPRTGNTDTQYF. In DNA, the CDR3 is TGCGCCAGCAGCCCAAGGACAGGGAACACAGATACGCAGTATTTT.

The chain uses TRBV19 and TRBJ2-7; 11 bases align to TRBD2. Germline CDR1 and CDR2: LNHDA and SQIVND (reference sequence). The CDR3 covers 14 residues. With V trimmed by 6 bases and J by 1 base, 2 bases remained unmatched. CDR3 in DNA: TGTGCCAGTAGGGGGACTAGCGGTTCCTACGAGCAGTACTTC. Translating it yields CASRGTSGSYEQYF. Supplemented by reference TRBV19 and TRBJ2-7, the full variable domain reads DGGITQSPKYLFRKEGQNVTLSCEQNLNHDAMYWYRQDPGQGLRLIYYSQIVNDFQKGDIAEGYSVSREKKESFPLTVTSAQKNPTAFYLCASRGTSGSYEQYFGPGTRLTVT.